What follows describes a single TCR beta chain. The target antigen is unknown. This sample was taken from a study of neoadjuvant anti-PD-1 for oral cavity cancer. Study-level background: Nivolumab at 3 mg/kg was mostly given biweekly, three to four doses, pre-surgery. Study-level findings and limits: Greater tumor shrinkage accompanied bigger post-treatment sizes of preexisting clones.

Looked up from germline, CDR1 is SGHTA and CDR2 is FQGNSA. The germline V and J ends were trimmed by 2 bases and 2 bases, with 6 bases remaining between them. The CDR3 is 13 amino acids. Patients had newly diagnosed, untreated stage II-IVA oral cavity squamous cell carcinoma. The patients had HPV-negative, locally advanced oral cavity squamous cell carcinoma. Here immunoSEQ multiplex PCR was the method, and the copy in TCRdb shows in-frame clones only, minus some. The profile shows 7,200 or so clones, roughly 49% of them singletons. The sample here was tumor tissue, taken before nivolumab (anti-PD-1) treatment. This rearrangement joins TRBV7-2 to TRBJ2-5; D ambiguous. This TCR came from a person aged 35 to 85 with oral cavity squamous cell carcinoma. The CDR3 DNA follows: TGTGCCAGCAGCTTAACTCCACAAGAGACCCAGTACTTC. Translation: CASSLTPQETQYF.